This TCR beta chain was obtained from a study of blood T cell repertoires in COVID-19. Study-wide context: COVID-19 samples collected from the United States, Italy and Spain covered acute and convalescent phases.

Per the original data handling: Amplification of reference gene primers provided the estimated nucleated cell counts. TCRdb's table, derived via immunoSEQ multiplex PCR, lists solely in-frame clones and lacks some. V and J calls and clone size are as listed in that table; D and trimming were resolved from the DNA. Altogether about 280,000 clones are present, roughly 89% being singletons, with the ten largest covering 5.5% to 7%. Grouping used clinical history reported by participants in a survey and questionnaire. The CDR3 contains 17 residues. CDR1 and CDR2 from the germline V gene are MDHEN and SYDVKM. Trimming at V came to 4 bases and at J to 4 bases, leaving 7 bases not matched to a gene. This clone occurred a few times.

The sequenced material came from PBMCs or T cells enriched from blood (not recorded which). This TCR came from a woman in her thirties or forties who had recovered from COVID-19. The gene calls are TRBV28 and TRBJ2-6, with 10 bases identical to TRBD1. The CDR3 DNA reads as TGTGCCAGCAGTTCTGACAGGGGGCTGTCAGGGGCCAACGTCCTGACTTTC. It encodes CASSSDRGLSGANVLTF.